These T cell receptor beta chains were read from a single sample in a study of T cells in Graves' hyperthyroidism and ophthalmopathy. From the multiplex PCR reads, TCRdb called clonotypes with MiXCR, one entry per CDR3 protein. The table includes roughly 420,000 distinct CDR3 sequences, around 15% detected once. Sequencing was done on a sample of blood. These TCRs come from a woman aged 18 to 35 with Graves' hyperthyroidism. Each CDR3 is given with its conserved first and last residue.

v_call | cdr3_length | cdr3_aa
TRBV5-1 | 14 | CASSFRSSYNEQFF
TRBV6-8 | 20 | CASSYPTRQGSQENTGELFF
TRBV6-2/TRBV6-3 | 14 | CASSETGDYNEQFF
TRBV29-1 | 14 | CSVERTGANYGYTF
TRBV3-1 | 16 | CASSPIRYGQFYEQYF
TRBV7-2 | 12 | CASSFNSQPQHF
TRBV6-1 | 14 | CASSGSDRLGRQFF
TRBV27 | 12 | CASSLHGNEQFF
TRBV28 | 14 | CASIGTGGVYEQYF
TRBV6-6 | 16 | CASSYTAGFEGSPLHF
TRBV20-1 | 13 | CSARGTGGEGYTF
TRBV5-6 | 18 | CASSSPLEDRDGTDTQYF
TRBV9 | 15 | CASSVAPRPGDTQYF
TRBV27 | 16 | CASSLLGTGVESEQYF
TRBV11-2 | 15 | CASSSRTVDFYGYTF
TRBV27 | 14 | CASSPGLGNQPQHF
TRBV29-1 | 13 | CSVVWVAKNIQYF
TRBV28 | 13 | CASSLREYREQYF
TRBV19 | 15 | CASSMQGAYTGELFF
TRBV6-1 | 15 | CASREPGQDLYEQYF
TRBV11-2 | 13 | CASSPLQGQPQHF
TRBV7-2 | 15 | CASSLTLAGEETQYF
TRBV28 | 15 | CASRFFRGSNSPLHF
TRBV6-2/TRBV6-3 | 15 | CASSTHRDGFYEQYF
TRBV28 | 13 | CASTLYGDNEQFF
TRBV28 | 15 | CASSPPGAATYEQYF
TRBV28 | 11 | CASSSPLELFF
TRBV20-1 | 12 | CSASSTNTEAFF
TRBV11-1 | 15 | CASRPGLAVPDTQYF
TRBV11-2 | 16 | CASSSGQARVQETQYF
TRBV7-2 | 15 | CASSPQGARFTEAFF
TRBV13 | 15 | CASSNGQGSSYEQYF
TRBV15 | 14 | CATSRAEGAVEAFF
TRBV11-1 | 16 | CASSLAGVVSYNEQFF
TRBV27 | 15 | CASSLSGQIPYEQYF
TRBV28 | 14 | CASSFGDSGETQYF
TRBV19 | 13 | CASSTQGPGELFF
TRBV19 | 15 | CASSISGGGYNEQFF
TRBV2 | 14 | CASSPDSLTTEAFF
TRBV12-3/TRBV12-4 | 18 | CASSLDRSLNSRNQPQHF
TRBV27 | 13 | CASSLVGHTEAFF
TRBV27 | 17 | CASSPIGASGSTDTQYF
TRBV6-1 | 16 | CASSDPGQGADNEQFF
TRBV7-9 | 14 | CASSALAGGGEQYF
TRBV3-1 | 15 | CASSQEGTASYEQYF
TRBV6-1 | 14 | CASSERTEGNTIYF
TRBV4-3 | 13 | CASSKGLADEQFF
TRBV20-1 | 13 | CSAGTALTDTQYF
TRBV30 | 14 | CAWETGVGDNEQFF
TRBV7-9 | 16 | CASSLGQLSTNEKLFF
TRBV24-1 | 12 | CATSDSEYEQYF
TRBV6-5 | 14 | CASRGRGGEAEAFF
TRBV27 | 15 | CASSSLRGRSNEQFF